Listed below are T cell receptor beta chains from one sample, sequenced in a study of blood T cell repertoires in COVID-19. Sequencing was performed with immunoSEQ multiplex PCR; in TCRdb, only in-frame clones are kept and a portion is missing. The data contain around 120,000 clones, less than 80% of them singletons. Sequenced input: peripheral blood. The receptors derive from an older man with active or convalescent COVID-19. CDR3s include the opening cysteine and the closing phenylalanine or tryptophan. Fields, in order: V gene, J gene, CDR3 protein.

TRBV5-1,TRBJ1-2,CASSLADGQGQYGYTF
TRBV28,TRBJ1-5,CASRLGQPNQPQHF
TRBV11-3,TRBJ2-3,CASSFTSGGRTDTQYF
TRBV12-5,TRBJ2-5,CASGPQTSGGLGETQYF
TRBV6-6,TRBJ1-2,CASRLREDSYGYTF
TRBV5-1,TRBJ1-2,CASSRDREKGYTF
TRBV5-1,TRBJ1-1,CASSFRENTEAFF
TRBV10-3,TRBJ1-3,CAISDGPGNTIYF
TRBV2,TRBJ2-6,CASSVSATGANVLTF
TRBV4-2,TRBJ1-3,CASSQEQGGSGNTIYF
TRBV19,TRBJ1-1,CASSRQGNTEAFF
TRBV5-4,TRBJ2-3,CASSFKLAGTDTQYF
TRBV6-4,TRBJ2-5,CASSATSGSMETQYF